The 5 T cell receptor beta chains given below trace back to one sample, sequenced in a study of T-cell reconstitution after alpha-beta-depleted transplantation in children. This sample's TCRbeta library carried unique molecular identifier barcodes. TCRdb reprocessed the PCR reads via MiXCR and lists one record per CDR3 protein. The sample includes some 70,000 distinct CDR3 sequences, 7% to 8% of them seen just once. Specimen: PBMCs from the stem cell graft donor, collected from the stem cell graft. The source of these receptors is a human donor who donated a stem cell graft to a child with acute lymphoblastic leukemia.

The chain is built from TRBV5-1 and TRBJ2-3; a weak D match, TRBD1 (6 bases). This CDR3 is built from 15 residues. The V gene's germline CDR1 is SGHRS and CDR2 YFSETQ. Trimming removed 0 bases at V and 4 bases at J, with 12 bases between. CDR3 DNA: TGCGCCAGCAGCTTGGGACAGGAAGATCCAGATACGCAGTATTTT. Translated, it gives CASSLGQEDPDTQYF.

This clonotype has a count of ten or more. The V call is TRBV29-1, the J call TRBJ1-1; possibly TRBD1 for D (6 bases). Deletions cut 1 base from V and 0 bases from J, with 12 bases between. The CDR3 covers 15 residues. Per the germline V gene, CDR1 is SQVTM and CDR2 is ANQGSEA. The CDR3 region is CSVEGGRDMNTEAFF. CDR3 DNA sequence: TGCAGCGTTGAAGGGGGAAGGGACATGAACACTGAAGCTTTCTTT.

Many counts were recorded for this clonotype. The rearrangement links TRBV7-9 to TRBJ2-5, with a possible D match to TRBD2 (5 bases). V lost 5 bases and J 4 bases, leaving 17 bases between the germline ends. CDR1 is SEHNR, CDR2 FQNEAQ, per germline (reference sequence). The CDR3 is 15 residues long. The CDR3 loop is CASSPRSEGGETQYF. CDR3 DNA: TGTGCCAGCAGCCCCAGGAGTGAAGGAGGAGAGACCCAGTACTTC.

The sample holds many counts of this clonotype. The chain recombines TRBV7-9 with TRBJ1-1; a possible D gene is TRBD1 (5 bases). The V gene lost 8 bases and the J gene lost 4 bases, with 17 bases spanning the gap. Per germline, CDR1 SEHNR and CDR2 FQNEAQ (reference sequence). The CDR3 is 14 residues long. The CDR3 spells CASSLGVGGTEAFF. The CDR3, as DNA: TGTGCCAGCTCGTTGGGGGTTGGGGGCACTGAAGCTTTCTTT.

This clonotype appeared many times. The V call is TRBV3-1, the J call TRBJ2-5; D might be TRBD2 (5 bases). CDR1 is LGHDT, CDR2 YNNKEL, per germline (reference sequence). The CDR3 spans 15 residues. Trimming took off 6 bases at V and 7 bases at J, with 21 bases between the two ends. The CDR3 nucleotides are TGTGCCAGCAGTCAATCAAAGAGTCGGAGGATGACCCAGTACTTC. Its translation is CASSQSKSRRMTQYF.